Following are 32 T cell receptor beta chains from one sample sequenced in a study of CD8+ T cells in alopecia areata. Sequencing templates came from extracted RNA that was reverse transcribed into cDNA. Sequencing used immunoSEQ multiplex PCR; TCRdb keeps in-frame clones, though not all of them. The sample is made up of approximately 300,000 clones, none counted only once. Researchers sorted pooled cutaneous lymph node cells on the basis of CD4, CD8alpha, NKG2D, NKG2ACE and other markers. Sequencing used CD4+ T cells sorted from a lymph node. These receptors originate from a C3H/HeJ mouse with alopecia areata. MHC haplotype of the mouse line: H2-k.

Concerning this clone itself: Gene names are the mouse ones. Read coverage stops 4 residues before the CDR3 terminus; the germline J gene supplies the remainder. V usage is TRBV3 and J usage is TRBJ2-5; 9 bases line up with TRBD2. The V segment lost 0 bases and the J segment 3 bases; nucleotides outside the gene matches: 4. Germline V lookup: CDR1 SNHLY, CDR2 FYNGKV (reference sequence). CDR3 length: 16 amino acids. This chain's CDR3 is CASSLALTGGQDTQYF. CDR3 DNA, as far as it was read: TGTGCCAGCAGCTTAGCGCTTACTGGGGGGCAAGAC. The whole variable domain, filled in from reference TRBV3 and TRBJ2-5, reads GPKVLQIPSHQIIDMGQMVTLNCDPVSNHLYFYWYKQILGQQMEFLVNFYNGKVMEKSKLFKDQFSVERPDGSYFTLKIQPTALEDSAVYFCASSLALTGGQDTQYFGPGTRLLVL.

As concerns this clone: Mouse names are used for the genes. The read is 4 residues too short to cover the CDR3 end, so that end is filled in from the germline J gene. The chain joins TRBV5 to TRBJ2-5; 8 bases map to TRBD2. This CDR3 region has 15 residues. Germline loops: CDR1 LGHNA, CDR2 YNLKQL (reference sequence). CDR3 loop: CASSPGLGGPDTQYF. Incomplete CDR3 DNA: TGTGCCAGCAGCCCCGGCCTGGGGGGACCAGAC.

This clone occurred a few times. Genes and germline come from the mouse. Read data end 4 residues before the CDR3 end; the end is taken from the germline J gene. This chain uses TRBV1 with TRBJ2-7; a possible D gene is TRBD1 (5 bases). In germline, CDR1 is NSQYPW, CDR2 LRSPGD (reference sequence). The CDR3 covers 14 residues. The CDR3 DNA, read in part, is TGCACCTGCAGTGCAGATGGGAACAGGTAT. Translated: CTCSADGNRY. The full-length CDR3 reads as CTCSADGNRYEQYF.

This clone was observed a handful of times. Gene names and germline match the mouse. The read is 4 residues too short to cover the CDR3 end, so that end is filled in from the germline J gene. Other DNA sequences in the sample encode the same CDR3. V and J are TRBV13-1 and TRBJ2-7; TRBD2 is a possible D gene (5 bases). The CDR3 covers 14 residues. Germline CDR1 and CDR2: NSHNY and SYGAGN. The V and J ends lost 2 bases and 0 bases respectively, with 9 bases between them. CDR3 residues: CASSDAGLSYEQYF. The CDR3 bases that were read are TGTGCCAGCAGTGACGCTGGGCTCTCCTAT.

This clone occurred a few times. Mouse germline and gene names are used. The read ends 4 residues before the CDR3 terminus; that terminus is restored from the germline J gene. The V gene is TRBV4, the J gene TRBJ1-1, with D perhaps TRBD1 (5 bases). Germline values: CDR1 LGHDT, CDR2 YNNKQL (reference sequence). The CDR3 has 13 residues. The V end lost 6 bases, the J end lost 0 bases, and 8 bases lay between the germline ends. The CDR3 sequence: CASRDSPNTEVFF. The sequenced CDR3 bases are TGTGCCAGCAGAGACAGTCCAAACACA.

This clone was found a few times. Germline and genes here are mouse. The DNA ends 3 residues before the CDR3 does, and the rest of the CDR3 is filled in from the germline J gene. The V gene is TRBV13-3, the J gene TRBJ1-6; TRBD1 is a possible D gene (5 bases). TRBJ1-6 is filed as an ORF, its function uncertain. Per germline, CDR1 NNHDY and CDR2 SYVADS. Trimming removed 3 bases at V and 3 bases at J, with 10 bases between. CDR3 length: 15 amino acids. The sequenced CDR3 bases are TGTGCCAGCAGTGTCAGGGAGATCTATAATTCGCCC. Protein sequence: CASSVREIYNSP. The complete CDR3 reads CASSVREIYNSPLYF.

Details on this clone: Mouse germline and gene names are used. CDR3 bases read: TGTGCTAGCAGTAGGTGGGGGTTGGGTGCAGAA. It encodes CASSRWGLGAE. The entire CDR3 protein reads CASSRWGLGAETLYF. V usage is TRBV17 and J usage is TRBJ2-3; possible D gene TRBD2, 6 bases. The read stops 4 residues short of the end of the CDR3; the missing end is completed from the germline J gene. V was trimmed by 3 bases and J by 1 base, leaving 11 bases between them. This CDR3 region has 15 residues. Germline-derived CDR1 and CDR2 are MNHDT and YYDKIL.

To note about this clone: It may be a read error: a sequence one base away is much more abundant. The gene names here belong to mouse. CDR3 amino acids: CASSDWGGDTQYF. CDR3 bases read: TGTGCCAGCAGTGACTGGGGGGGAGAC. This chain uses TRBV13-3 with TRBJ2-5; 9 bases are a match to TRBD2. Read sequence stops 4 residues before the CDR3 end, and the germline J gene provides the missing end. This CDR3 is built from 13 residues. In germline, CDR1 is NNHDY, CDR2 SYVADS. Full variable domain (remainder filled in from reference TRBV13-3 and TRBJ2-5): EAAVTQSPRSKVAVTGGKVTLSCHQTNNHDYMYWYRQDTGHGLRLIHYSYVADSTEKGDIPDGYKASRPSQENFSLILELASLSQTAVYFCASSDWGGDTQYFGPGTRLLVL.

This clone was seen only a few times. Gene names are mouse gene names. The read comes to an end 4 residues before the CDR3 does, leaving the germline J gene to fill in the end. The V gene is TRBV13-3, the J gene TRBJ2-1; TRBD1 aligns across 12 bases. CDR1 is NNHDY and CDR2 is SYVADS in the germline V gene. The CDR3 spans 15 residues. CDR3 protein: CASSDAGTGGSEQFF. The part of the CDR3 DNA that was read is TGTGCCAGCAGTGATGCGGGGACAGGGGGCTCT.

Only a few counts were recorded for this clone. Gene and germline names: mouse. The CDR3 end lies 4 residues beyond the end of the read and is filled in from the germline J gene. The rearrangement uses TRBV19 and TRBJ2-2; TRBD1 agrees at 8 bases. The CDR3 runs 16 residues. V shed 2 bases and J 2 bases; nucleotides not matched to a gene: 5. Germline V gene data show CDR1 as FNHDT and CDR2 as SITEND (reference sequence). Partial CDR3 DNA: TGTGCCAGCAGTATCGAGGACAGGGACAACACCGGG. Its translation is CASSIEDRDNTG. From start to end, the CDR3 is CASSIEDRDNTGQLYF.

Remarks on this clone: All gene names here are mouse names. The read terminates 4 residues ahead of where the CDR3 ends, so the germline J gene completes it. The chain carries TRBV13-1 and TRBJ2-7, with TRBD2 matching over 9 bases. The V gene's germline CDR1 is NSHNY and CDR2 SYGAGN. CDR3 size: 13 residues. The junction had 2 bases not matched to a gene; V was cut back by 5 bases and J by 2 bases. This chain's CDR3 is CASRAGGAYEQYF. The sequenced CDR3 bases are TGTGCCAGCAGGGCTGGGGGGGCCTAT.

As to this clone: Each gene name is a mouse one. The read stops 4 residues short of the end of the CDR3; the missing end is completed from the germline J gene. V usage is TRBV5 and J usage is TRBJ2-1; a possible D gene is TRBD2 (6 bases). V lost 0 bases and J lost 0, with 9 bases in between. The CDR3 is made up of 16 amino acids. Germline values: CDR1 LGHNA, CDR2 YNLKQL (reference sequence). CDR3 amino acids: CASSQEAGVNYAEQFF. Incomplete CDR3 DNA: TGTGCCAGCAGCCAAGAAGCTGGGGTTAACTATGCT.

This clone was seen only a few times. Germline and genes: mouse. The CDR3 bases that were read are TGTGCCAGCAGTGAAACCAGATCAAACTCC. This translates into CASSETRSNS. In full, the CDR3 reads CASSETRSNSDYTF. The chain joins TRBV13-3 to TRBJ1-2; D is unclear. The missing CDR3 end, 4 residues past where the read stops, is filled in from the germline J gene. Germline CDR1 NNHDY, CDR2 SYVADS. V was clipped by 2 bases and J by 0 bases, with 8 bases between them. The CDR3 spans 14 residues.

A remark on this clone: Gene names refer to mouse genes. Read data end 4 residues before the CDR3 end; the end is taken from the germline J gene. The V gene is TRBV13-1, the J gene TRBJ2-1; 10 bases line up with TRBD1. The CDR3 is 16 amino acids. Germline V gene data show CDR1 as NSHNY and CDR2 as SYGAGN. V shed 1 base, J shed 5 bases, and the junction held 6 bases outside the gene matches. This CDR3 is CASSDHRDRGHAEQFF. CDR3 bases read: TGTGCCAGCAGTGATCACCGGGACAGGGGTCATGCT.

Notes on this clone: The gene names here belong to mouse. The CDR3 is CASSSGQKDTQYF. CDR3 bases read: TGTGCCAGCAGCTCGGGACAGAAAGAC. The chain is built from TRBV5 and TRBJ2-5; TRBD1 matches 7 bases. Sequencing ends 4 residues short of the CDR3 end; the germline J gene provides the rest. This CDR3 spans 13 amino acids. Germline assignment: CDR1 LGHNA and CDR2 YNLKQL (reference sequence).

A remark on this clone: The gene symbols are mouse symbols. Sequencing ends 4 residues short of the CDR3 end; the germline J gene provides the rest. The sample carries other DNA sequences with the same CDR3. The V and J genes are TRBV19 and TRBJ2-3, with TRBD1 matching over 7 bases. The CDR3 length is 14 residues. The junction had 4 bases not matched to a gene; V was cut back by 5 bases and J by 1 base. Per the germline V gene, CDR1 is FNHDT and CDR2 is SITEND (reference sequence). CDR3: CASSRQGGAETLYF. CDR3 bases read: TGTGCCAGCAGCAGACAGGGTGGTGCAGAA.

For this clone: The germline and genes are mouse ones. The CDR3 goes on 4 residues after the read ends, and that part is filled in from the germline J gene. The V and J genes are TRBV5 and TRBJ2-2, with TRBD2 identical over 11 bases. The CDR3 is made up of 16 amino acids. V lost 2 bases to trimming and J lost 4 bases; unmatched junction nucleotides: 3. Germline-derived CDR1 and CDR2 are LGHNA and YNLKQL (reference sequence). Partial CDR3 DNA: TGTGCCAGCAGCCAAACTGGGGGGGCGGTCACCGGG. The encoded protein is CASSQTGGAVTG. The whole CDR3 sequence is CASSQTGGAVTGQLYF.

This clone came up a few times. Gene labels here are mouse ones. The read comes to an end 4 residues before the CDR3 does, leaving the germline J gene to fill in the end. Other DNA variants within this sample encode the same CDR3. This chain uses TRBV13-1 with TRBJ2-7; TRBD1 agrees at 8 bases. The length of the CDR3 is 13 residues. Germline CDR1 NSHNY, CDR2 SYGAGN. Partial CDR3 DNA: TGTGCCAGCAGTGATGCAGGGGGCAAT. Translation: CASSDAGGN. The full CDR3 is CASSDAGGNEQYF.

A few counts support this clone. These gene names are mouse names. The CDR3 is CAWRLQGGDTQYF. CDR3 DNA (partial): TGTGCCTGGAGGCTTCAGGGAGGAGAC. The genes are TRBV31 and TRBJ2-5; D is possibly TRBD1 (5 bases). The CDR3 end falls 4 residues outside the read, so it is completed with the germline J gene. This CDR3 comprises 13 residues. Germline V CDR1 and CDR2: GKSSPN, SITVG.

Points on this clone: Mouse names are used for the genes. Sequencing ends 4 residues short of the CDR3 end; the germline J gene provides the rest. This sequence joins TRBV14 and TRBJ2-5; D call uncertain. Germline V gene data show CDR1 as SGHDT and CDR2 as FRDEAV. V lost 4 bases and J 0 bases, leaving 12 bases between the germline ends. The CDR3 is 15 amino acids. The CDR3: CASSLKTINQDTQYF. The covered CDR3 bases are TGTGCCAGCAGTCTCAAGACAATTAACCAAGAC.

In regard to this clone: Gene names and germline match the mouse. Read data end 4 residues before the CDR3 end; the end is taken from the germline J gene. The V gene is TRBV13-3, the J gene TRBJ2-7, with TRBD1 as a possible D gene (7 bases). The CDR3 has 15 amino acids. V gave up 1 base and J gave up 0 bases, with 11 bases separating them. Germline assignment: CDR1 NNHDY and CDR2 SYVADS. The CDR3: CASSDRRGVSYEQYF. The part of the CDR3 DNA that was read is TGTGCCAGCAGTGATCGCAGGGGGGTCTCCTAT.

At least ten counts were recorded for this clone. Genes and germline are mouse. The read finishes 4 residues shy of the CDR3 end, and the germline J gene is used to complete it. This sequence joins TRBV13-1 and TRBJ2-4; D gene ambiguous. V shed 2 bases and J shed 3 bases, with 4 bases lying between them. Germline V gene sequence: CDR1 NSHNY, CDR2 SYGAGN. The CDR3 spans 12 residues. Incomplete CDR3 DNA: TGTGCCAGCAGTGAAAGGCAAAAC. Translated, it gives CASSERQN. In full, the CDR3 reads CASSERQNTLYF.

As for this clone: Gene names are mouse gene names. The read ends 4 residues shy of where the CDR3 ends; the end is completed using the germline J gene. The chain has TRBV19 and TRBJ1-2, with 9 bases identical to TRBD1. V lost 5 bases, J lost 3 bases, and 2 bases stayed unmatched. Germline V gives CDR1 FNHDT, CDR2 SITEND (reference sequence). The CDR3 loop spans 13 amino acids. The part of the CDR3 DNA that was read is TGTGCCAGCAGAAACAGGGGGCACTCC. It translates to CASRNRGHS. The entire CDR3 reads CASRNRGHSDYTF.

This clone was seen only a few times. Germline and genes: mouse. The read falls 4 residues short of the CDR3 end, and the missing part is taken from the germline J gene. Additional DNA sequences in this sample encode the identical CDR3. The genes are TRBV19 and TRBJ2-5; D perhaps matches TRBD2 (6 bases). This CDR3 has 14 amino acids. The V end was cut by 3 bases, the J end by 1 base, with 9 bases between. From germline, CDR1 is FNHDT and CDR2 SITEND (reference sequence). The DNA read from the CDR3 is TGTGCCAGCAGTAAGACTGGAGACCAAGAC. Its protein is CASSKTGDQD. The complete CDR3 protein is CASSKTGDQDTQYF.

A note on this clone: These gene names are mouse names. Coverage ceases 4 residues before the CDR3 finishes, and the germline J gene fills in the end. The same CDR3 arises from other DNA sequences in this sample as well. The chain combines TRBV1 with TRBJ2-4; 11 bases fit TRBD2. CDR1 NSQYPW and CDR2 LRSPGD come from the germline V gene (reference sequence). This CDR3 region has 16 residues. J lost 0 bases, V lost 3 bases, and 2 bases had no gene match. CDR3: CTCSADWGASQNTLYF. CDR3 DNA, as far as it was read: TGCACCTGCAGTGCGGACTGGGGGGCTAGTCAAAAC.

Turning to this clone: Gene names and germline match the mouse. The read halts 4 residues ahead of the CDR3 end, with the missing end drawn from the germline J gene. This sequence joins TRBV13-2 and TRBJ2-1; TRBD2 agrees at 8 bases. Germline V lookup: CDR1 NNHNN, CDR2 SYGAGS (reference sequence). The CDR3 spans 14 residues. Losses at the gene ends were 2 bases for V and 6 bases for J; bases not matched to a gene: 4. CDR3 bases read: TGTGCCAGCGGTGAGCTGGGGGGTTTTGCT. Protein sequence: CASGELGGFA. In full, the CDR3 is CASGELGGFAEQFF.

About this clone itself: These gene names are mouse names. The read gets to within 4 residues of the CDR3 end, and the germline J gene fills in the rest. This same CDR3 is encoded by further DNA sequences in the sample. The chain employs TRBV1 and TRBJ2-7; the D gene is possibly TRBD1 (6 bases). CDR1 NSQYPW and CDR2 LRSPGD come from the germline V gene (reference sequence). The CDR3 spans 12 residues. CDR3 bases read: TGCACCTGCAGTGGGGACATTTAT. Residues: CTCSGDIY. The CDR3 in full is CTCSGDIYEQYF.

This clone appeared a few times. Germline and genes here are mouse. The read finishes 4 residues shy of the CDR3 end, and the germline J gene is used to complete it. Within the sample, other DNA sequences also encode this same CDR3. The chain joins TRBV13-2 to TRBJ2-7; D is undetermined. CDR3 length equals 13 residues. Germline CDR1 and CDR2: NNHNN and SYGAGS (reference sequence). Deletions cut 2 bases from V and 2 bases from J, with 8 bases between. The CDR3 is CASGETRAYEQYF. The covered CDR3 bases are TGTGCCAGCGGTGAGACGAGGGCCTAT.

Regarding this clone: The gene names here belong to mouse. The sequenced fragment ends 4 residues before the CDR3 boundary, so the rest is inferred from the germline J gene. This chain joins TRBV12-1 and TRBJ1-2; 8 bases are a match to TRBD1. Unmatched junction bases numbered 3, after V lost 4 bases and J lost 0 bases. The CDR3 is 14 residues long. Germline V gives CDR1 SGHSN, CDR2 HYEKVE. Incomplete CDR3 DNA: TGTGCCAGCTCCGTGGACAGGGCAAACTCC. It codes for CASSVDRANS. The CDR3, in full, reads CASSVDRANSDYTF.

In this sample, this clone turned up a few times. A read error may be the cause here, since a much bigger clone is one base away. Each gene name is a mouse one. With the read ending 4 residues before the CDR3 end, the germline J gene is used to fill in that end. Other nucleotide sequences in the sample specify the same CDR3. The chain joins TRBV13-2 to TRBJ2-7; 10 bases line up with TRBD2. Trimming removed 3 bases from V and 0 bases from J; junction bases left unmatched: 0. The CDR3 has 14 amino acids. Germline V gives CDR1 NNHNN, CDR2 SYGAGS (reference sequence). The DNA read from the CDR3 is TGTGCCAGCGGTGGGACTGGGGGCTCCTAT. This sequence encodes CASGGTGGSY. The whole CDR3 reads CASGGTGGSYEQYF.

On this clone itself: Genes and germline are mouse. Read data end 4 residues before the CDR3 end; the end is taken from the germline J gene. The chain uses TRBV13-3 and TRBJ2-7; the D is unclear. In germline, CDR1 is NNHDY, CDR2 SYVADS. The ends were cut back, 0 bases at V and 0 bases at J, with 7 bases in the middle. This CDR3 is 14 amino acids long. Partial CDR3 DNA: TGTGCCAGCAGTGATGCCCAGGACTCCTAT. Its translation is CASSDAQDSY. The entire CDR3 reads CASSDAQDSYEQYF.

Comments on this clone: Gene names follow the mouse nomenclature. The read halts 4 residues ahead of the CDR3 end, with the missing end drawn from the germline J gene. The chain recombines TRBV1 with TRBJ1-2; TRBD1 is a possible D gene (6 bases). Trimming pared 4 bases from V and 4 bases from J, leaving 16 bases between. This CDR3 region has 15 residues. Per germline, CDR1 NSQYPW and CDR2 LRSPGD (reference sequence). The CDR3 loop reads CTCSGGEGGCSDYTF. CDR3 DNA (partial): TGCACCTGCAGTGGGGGGGAGGGGGGCTGCTCC. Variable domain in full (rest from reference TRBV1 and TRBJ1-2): VTLLEQNPRWRLVPRGQAVNLRCILKNSQYPWMSWYQQDLQKQLQWLFTLRSPGDKEVKSLPGADYLATRVTDTELRLQVANMSQGRTLYCTCSGGEGGCSDYTFGSGTRLLVI.